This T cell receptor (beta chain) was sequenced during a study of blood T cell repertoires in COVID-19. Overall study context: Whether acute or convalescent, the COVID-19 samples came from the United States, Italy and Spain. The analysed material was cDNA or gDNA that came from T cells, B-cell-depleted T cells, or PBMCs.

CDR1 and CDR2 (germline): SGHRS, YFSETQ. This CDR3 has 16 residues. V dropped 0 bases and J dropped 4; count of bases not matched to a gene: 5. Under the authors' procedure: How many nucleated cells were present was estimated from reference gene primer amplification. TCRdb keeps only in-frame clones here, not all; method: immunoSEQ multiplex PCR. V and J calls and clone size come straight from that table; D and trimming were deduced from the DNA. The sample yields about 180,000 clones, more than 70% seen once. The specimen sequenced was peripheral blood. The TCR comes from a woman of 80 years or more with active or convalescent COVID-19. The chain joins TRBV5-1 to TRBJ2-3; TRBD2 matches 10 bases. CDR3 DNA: TGCGCCAGCAGCTTGGAAGCGGGAGGGCGGGCAGATACGCAGTATTTT. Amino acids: CASSLEAGGRADTQYF.